These 30 T cell receptor beta chains were all obtained from the same sample, sequenced in a study of cytomegalovirus exposure and HLA in healthy donors. Libraries were prepared by immunoSEQ multiplex PCR; TCRdb keeps only in-frame clonotypes and omits some of them. The sample lists about 88,000 clones, roughly 84% seen once, with 9% to 14% in the top ten. The specimen was PBMCs. The receptor source for this set is a woman between 18 and 29 years old in good health and CMV-seropositive.

This clone occurred a few times. The J gene is TRBJ2-7, the V gene TRBV2, with TRBD2 identical over 10 bases. Germline V gene data show CDR1 as SNHLY and CDR2 as FYNNEI. J gave up 3 bases and V 10 bases, and 6 bases lay outside the gene matches. This CDR3 is built from 13 residues. The chain's CDR3 is CANLGTSVYEQYF. In nucleotides, the CDR3 is TGTGCCAACCTCGGGACTAGCGTCTACGAGCAGTACTTC.

This chain links TRBV5-1 with TRBJ2-5; no firm D call. Per germline, CDR1 SGHRS and CDR2 YFSETQ. The V gene lost 3 bases and the J gene lost 1 base, with 10 bases spanning the gap. The CDR3 length is 14 residues. DNA for the CDR3: TGCGCCAGCAGCTCGTCTACTTTCCAAGAGACCCAGTACTTC. Encoded protein: CASSSSTFQETQYF.

V gene TRBV9 combines with J gene TRBJ2-5; possible D gene TRBD1, 6 bases. Between the trimmed V and J ends, which lost 0 bases and 2 bases, there was a span of 8 bases. In germline, CDR1 is SGDLS, CDR2 YYNGEE. The CDR3 covers 14 residues. The CDR3 DNA sequence: TGTGCCAGCAGCGTAGCGGGGACACAAGAGACCCAGTACTTC. This codes for CASSVAGTQETQYF.

The rearrangement uses TRBV6-1 and TRBJ2-2; D not resolved. Germline V gives CDR1 MNHNS, CDR2 SASEGT. The CDR3 sequence is 14 residues long. Trimming took off 7 bases at V and 5 bases at J, with 14 bases between the two ends. The chain's CDR3 is CASIRVKATGELFF. CDR3 in DNA: TGTGCCAGCATCCGGGTCAAGGCTACCGGGGAGCTGTTTTTT.

The chain combines TRBV5-1 with TRBJ1-4, with TRBD1 identical over 7 bases. Germline CDR1 and CDR2: SGHRS and YFSETQ. V shed 3 bases, J shed 0 bases, and the junction held 11 bases outside the gene matches. CDR3 size: 18 residues. CDR3 protein: CASSYRGETLATNEKLFF. CDR3 nucleotides: TGCGCCAGCAGCTACAGGGGAGAGACCCTCGCAACTAATGAAAAACTGTTTTTT.

This clone was counted between two and nine times. J is TRBJ2-7 and V is TRBV4-3; D not certain. Germline loops: CDR1 LGHNA, CDR2 YSLEER. The CDR3 extends over 15 amino acids. Trimming shortened V by 0 bases and J by 2 bases, and 11 bases separated the two germline ends. The CDR3 here is CASSQDNQAAYEQYF. CDR3 nucleotide sequence: TGCGCCAGCAGCCAAGACAACCAGGCCGCCTACGAGCAGTACTTC.

This CDR3 reads CASTSGYNEQFF. CDR3 sequence (DNA): TGTGCCAGCACAAGCGGATACAATGAGCAGTTCTTC. The V gene is TRBV27, the J gene TRBJ2-1; possibly TRBD2 for D (5 bases). V lost 7 bases to trimming and J lost 4 bases, with 8 bases between them. Germline CDR1 is MNHEY and CDR2 is SMNVEV (reference sequence). There are 12 residues in the CDR3.

The gene calls are TRBV30 and TRBJ2-5, with a possible D match to TRBD2 (6 bases). The CDR3 covers 15 residues. Germline V gene lookup returns CDR1 GTSNPN and CDR2 SVGIG (reference sequence). The germline V and J ends were trimmed by 0 bases and 7 bases, with 18 bases remaining between them. CDR3 loop: CAWSVQLAGVGTQYF. The CDR3 DNA reads TGTGCCTGGAGTGTACAACTAGCCGGAGTAGGGACCCAGTACTTC.

J is TRBJ1-6 and V is TRBV10-3, with 9 bases that match TRBD1. From germline, CDR1 is ENHRY and CDR2 SYGVKD. The CDR3 length is 14 residues. Germline trimming cut 3 bases from V and 7 bases from J; bases unmatched to any gene: 1. The CDR3 DNA reads as TGTGCCATCAGTGACGACAGGGGGAATTCACCCCTCCACTTT. Translated: CAISDDRGNSPLHF.

With respect to this clone: This sample includes further DNA sequences coding for the same CDR3. CDR3 in amino acids: CASSGPGTNYGYTF. DNA of the CDR3: TGTGCCAGCAGTGGCCCCGGGACAAACTATGGCTACACCTTC. V gene TRBV2 combines with J gene TRBJ1-2, with a possible D match to TRBD1 (6 bases). V dropped 4 bases and J dropped 2 bases, with 11 bases sitting between them. CDR3 length equals 14 residues. Germline CDR1 reads SNHLY; CDR2 reads FYNNEI.

V and J are TRBV2 and TRBJ1-2, with D tentatively TRBD1 (5 bases). Per germline, CDR1 SNHLY and CDR2 FYNNEI. V shed 0 bases and J shed 2 bases, with 13 bases lying between them. The CDR3 consists of 16 residues. Here the CDR3 DNA reads TGTGCCAGCAGTGAAGCGGAGCAGGGAACCAACTATGGCTACACCTTC. Its translation is CASSEAEQGTNYGYTF.

This clone was counted only a few times. The CDR3 here is CASSSDSLEKLFF. The CDR3 DNA sequence: TGTGCCAGCAGCTCAGACAGCCTCGAAAAACTGTTTTTT. The chain is built from TRBV7-9 and TRBJ1-4, with a weak D call TRBD1 (5 bases). The germline V gene has CDR1 SEHNR and CDR2 FQNEAQ (reference sequence). Trimming removed 4 bases at V and 8 bases at J, with 11 bases between. The CDR3 loop spans 13 amino acids.

This clone was seen a handful of times. V usage is TRBV13 and J usage is TRBJ2-7; the D is unclear. The V and J ends lost 8 bases and 0 bases respectively, with 8 bases between them. Germline V gene data show CDR1 as PRHDT and CDR2 as FYEKMQ (reference sequence). The CDR3 is 12 residues long. The CDR3 DNA follows: TGTGCCAGCTATACGAGCTCCTACGAGCAGTACTTC. As protein: CASYTSSYEQYF.

This chain uses TRBV4-3 with TRBJ2-1, with 7 bases lining up with TRBD2. Germline V lookup: CDR1 LGHNA, CDR2 YSLEER. The length of the CDR3 is 15 residues. Trimming removed 0 bases from V and 7 bases from J; junction bases left unmatched: 6. The CDR3 DNA is TGCGCCAGCAGCCAAGAGGGAGGGTTCGGGAATGAGCAGTTCTTC. Translated: CASSQEGGFGNEQFF.

The gene calls are TRBV4-1 and TRBJ2-3, with 15 positions matching TRBD2. The junction had 11 bases not matched to a gene; V was cut back by 4 bases and J by 0 bases. CDR3 size: 20 residues. The germline gives CDR1 MGHRA, CDR2 YSYEKL. The CDR3 bases are TGCGCCAGCAGCCTCGGGGGACTAGCGGGGGGACCCTTTAGCACAGATACGCAGTATTTT. It is translated as CASSLGGLAGGPFSTDTQYF.

V is TRBV28 and J is TRBJ1-5, with no clear D. The CDR3 consists of 15 residues. Trimming pared 3 bases from V and 1 base from J, leaving 10 bases between. Looked up from germline, CDR1 is MDHEN and CDR2 is SYDVKM. The CDR3 protein is CASSFRGSSNQPQHF. The CDR3 coding sequence is TGTGCCAGCAGTTTTCGGGGTTCGAGCAATCAGCCCCAGCATTTT.

The chain's CDR3 is CASSPSRNTGELFF. The CDR3 nucleotides are TGTGCCAGCAGCCCCTCTAGGAACACCGGGGAGCTGTTTTTT. The chain employs TRBV9 and TRBJ2-2; no reliable D call. The CDR3 length is 14 residues. The V end lost 4 bases, the J end lost 1 base, and 8 bases lay between the germline ends. Germline V CDR1 and CDR2: SGDLS, YYNGEE.

The chain couples TRBV5-6 to TRBJ1-5; weak D call: TRBD1 (5 bases). Trimming stripped 0 bases from V and 9 bases from J, with 7 bases between. The CDR3 extends over 12 amino acids. Germline V gene data show CDR1 as SGHDT and CDR2 as YYEEEE. The chain's CDR3 is CASSLGQRPQHF. The CDR3, as DNA: TGTGCCAGCAGCTTGGGACAGAGGCCCCAGCATTTT.

The V and J genes are TRBV7-9 and TRBJ1-1; D is perhaps TRBD1 (5 bases). The V end was cut by 0 bases, the J end by 4 bases, with 6 bases between. The length of the CDR3 is 13 residues. Germline-derived CDR1 and CDR2 are SEHNR and FQNEAQ (reference sequence). Here the CDR3 reads CASSLAGVTEAFF. CDR3 coding DNA: TGTGCCAGCAGCTTAGCAGGGGTCACTGAAGCTTTCTTT.

The chain links TRBV30 to TRBJ2-1; D call uncertain. In germline, CDR1 is GTSNPN, CDR2 SVGIG (reference sequence). The CDR3 contains 11 residues. The CDR3: CVRGNYNEQFF. CDR3 bases: TGTGTGCGCGGAAATTACAATGAGCAGTTCTTC.

The V call is TRBV5-1, the J call TRBJ1-6, with D maybe TRBD1 (6 bases). Between the trimmed V and J ends, which lost 3 bases and 9 bases, there was a span of 22 bases. Germline CDR1 is SGHRS and CDR2 is YFSETQ. This CDR3 spans 17 amino acids. In DNA form, the CDR3 reads TGCGCCAGCAGCTCTCGGACAGATGGGGATAGGGGTTCACCCCTCCACTTT. Encoded protein: CASSSRTDGDRGSPLHF.

The chain is built from TRBV4-2 and TRBJ2-4; D is undetermined. V gave up 0 bases and J gave up 0 bases, with 6 bases separating them. The germline V gene has CDR1 LGHNA and CDR2 YNFKEQ. This CDR3 contains 15 residues. The CDR3 nucleotides are TGTGCCAGCAGCCAAGATCGGTTAGCCAAAAACATTCAGTACTTC. Its translation: CASSQDRLAKNIQYF.

The chain links TRBV10-3 to TRBJ2-7; 10 positions agree with TRBD2. This CDR3 region has 14 residues. In germline, CDR1 is ENHRY, CDR2 SYGVKD. J gave up 3 bases and V 6 bases, and 5 bases lay outside the gene matches. The CDR3 here is CAIRLSGGHYEQYF. The CDR3, as DNA: TGTGCCATCAGGCTTAGCGGGGGGCACTACGAGCAGTACTTC.

The chain uses TRBV30 and TRBJ1-2; possibly TRBD1 for D (5 bases). The germline V and J ends were trimmed by 1 base and 8 bases, with 14 bases remaining between them. The CDR3 has 13 amino acids. Looked up from germline, CDR1 is GTSNPN and CDR2 is SVGIG (reference sequence). CDR3 residues: CAWSGRGVRGYTF. In DNA, the CDR3 is TGTGCCTGGAGTGGACGGGGGGTTAGGGGCTACACCTTC.

The chain links TRBV10-3 to TRBJ1-4, with D maybe TRBD1 (6 bases). CDR1 ENHRY and CDR2 SYGVKD come from the germline V gene. V was cut by 11 bases and J by 0 bases, with 19 bases left in between. This CDR3 spans 16 amino acids. Here the CDR3 reads CAVGDTTFATNEKLFF. The CDR3 bases are TGTGCCGTCGGGGACACCACCTTTGCAACTAATGAAAAACTGTTTTTT.

This sequence joins TRBV27 and TRBJ1-6, with D unresolved. There are 14 residues in the CDR3. CDR1 is MNHEY and CDR2 is SMNVEV in the germline V gene (reference sequence). V was clipped by 2 bases and J by 1 base, with 3 bases between them. For the CDR3, the DNA is TGTGCCAGCAGTTTAGAGTCCTATAATTCACCCCTCCACTTT. Its translation: CASSLESYNSPLHF.

This chain joins TRBV5-1 and TRBJ2-2; 12 positions match TRBD1. Germline trimming cut 3 bases from V and 3 bases from J; bases unmatched to any gene: 9. There are 18 residues in the CDR3. Germline CDR1 reads SGHRS; CDR2 reads YFSETQ. This CDR3 is CASSSQRDRGLDTGELFF. The CDR3 DNA is TGCGCCAGCAGCTCCCAAAGGGACAGGGGGCTGGACACCGGGGAGCTGTTTTTT.

The chain joins TRBV2 to TRBJ2-1, with D perhaps matching TRBD1 (6 bases). The CDR3 has 13 residues. CDR1 and CDR2 (germline): SNHLY, FYNNEI. The V and J ends lost 7 bases and 9 bases respectively, with 16 bases between them. The CDR3: CASINRARGEQFF. CDR3 in DNA: TGTGCCAGCATTAACCGGGCCAGGGGTGAGCAGTTCTTC.

The chain employs TRBV9 and TRBJ1-4, with 7 bases fitting TRBD1. The CDR3 extends over 15 amino acids. Looked up from germline, CDR1 is SGDLS and CDR2 is YYNGEE. V trimming: 0 bases; J trimming: 8 bases; junction bases outside the gene matches: 7. The CDR3 sequence: CASSVGEQGREKLFF. The CDR3 DNA is TGTGCCAGCAGCGTAGGGGAACAGGGGAGGGAAAAACTGTTTTTT.

The chain joins TRBV7-8 to TRBJ1-6; perhaps TRBD1 as D (5 bases). The CDR3 length is 15 residues. V was cut by 1 base and J by 9 bases, with 13 bases left in between. Germline lookup yields CDR1 SGHVS and CDR2 FQNEAQ. CDR3 region: CASSLGTTGGSPLHF. Written as DNA, the CDR3 is TGTGCCAGCAGCTTAGGGACAACAGGCGGTTCACCCCTCCACTTT.